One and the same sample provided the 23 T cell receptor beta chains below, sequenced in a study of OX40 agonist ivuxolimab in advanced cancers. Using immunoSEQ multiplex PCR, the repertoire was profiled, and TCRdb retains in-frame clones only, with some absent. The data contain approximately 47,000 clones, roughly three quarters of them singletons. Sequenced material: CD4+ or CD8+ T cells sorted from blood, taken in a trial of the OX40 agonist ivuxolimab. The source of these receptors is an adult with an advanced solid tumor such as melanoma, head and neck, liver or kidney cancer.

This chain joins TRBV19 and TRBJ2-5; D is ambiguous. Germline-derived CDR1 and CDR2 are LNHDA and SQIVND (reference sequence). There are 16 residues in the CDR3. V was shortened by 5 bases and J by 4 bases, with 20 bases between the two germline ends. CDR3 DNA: TGTGCCAGTAGTCCCAACGCGCGTCGGACCAGAGAGACCCAGTACTTC. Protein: CASSPNARRTRETQYF.

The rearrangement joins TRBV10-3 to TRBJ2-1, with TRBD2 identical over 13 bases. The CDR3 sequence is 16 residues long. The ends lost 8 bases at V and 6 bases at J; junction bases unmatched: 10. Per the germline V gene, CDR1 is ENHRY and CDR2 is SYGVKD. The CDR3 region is CAIRSTSGRASNEQFF. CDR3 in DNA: TGTGCCATCCGGAGTACTAGCGGGAGGGCCAGCAATGAGCAGTTCTTC.

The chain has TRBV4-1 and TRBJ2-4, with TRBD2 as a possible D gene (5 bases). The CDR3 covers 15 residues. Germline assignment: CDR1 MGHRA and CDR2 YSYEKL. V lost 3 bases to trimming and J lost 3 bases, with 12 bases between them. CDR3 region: CASSHFGLFKNIQYF. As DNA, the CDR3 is TGCGCCAGCAGCCACTTCGGACTCTTCAAAAACATTCAGTACTTC.

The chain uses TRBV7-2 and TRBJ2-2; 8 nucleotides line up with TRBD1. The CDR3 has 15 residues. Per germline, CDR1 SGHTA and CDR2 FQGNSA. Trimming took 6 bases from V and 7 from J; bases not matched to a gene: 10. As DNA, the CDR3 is TGTGCCAGCAGTTCCGGACAGGGAAGTATCGGGGAGCTGTTTTTT. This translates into CASSSGQGSIGELFF.

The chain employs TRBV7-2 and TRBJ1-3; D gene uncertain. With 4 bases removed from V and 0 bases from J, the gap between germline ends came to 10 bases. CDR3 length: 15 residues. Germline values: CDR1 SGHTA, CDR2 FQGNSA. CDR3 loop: CASSSSVGSGNTIYF. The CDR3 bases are TGTGCCAGCAGCTCCTCAGTTGGCTCTGGAAACACCATATATTTT. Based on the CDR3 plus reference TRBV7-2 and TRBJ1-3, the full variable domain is GAGVSQSPSNKVTEKGKDVELRCDPISGHTALYWYRQSLGQGLEFLIYFQGNSAPDKSGLPSDRFSAERTGGSVSTLTIQRTQQEDSAVYLCASSSSVGSGNTIYFGEGSWLTVV.

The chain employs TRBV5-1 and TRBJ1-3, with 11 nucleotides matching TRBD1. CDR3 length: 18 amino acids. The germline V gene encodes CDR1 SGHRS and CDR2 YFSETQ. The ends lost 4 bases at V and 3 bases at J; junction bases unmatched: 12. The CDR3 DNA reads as TGCGCCAGCAGCCCACTACACACCGGGACAGGGGGTGGAAACACCATATATTTT. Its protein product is CASSPLHTGTGGGNTIYF.

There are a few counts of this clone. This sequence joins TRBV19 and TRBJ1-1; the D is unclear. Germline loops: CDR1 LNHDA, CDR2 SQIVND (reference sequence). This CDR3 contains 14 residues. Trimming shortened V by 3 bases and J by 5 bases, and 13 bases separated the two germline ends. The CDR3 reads CASSIRGARTEAFF. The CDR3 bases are TGTGCCAGTAGTATTCGGGGTGCGCGGACTGAAGCTTTCTTT. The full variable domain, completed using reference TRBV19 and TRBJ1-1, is DGGITQSPKYLFRKEGQNVTLSCEQNLNHDAMYWYRQDPGQGLRLIYYSQIVNDFQKGDIAEGYSVSREKKESFPLTVTSAQKNPTAFYLCASSIRGARTEAFFGQGTRLTVV.

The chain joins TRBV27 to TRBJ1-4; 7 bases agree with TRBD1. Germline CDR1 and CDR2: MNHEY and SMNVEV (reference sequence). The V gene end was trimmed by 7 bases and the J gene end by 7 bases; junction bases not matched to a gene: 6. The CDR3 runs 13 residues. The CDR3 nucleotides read TGTGCCAGCAAGGGACAGAATTCTGAAAAACTGTTTTTT. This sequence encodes CASKGQNSEKLFF.

In DNA form, the CDR3 reads TGTGCCAGCAGCGCTCAGGACAGCGCCAAAAACATTCAGTACTTC. Translating gives CASSAQDSAKNIQYF. The rearrangement joins TRBV9 to TRBJ2-4; perhaps TRBD1 as D (6 bases). Germline CDR1 reads SGDLS; CDR2 reads YYNGEE. Trimming removed 3 bases from V and 1 base from J, with 11 bases in between. The CDR3 length is 15 residues.

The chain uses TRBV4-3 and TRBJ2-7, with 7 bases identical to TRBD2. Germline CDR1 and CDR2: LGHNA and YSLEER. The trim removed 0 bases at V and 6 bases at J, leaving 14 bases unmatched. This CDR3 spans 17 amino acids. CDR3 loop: CASSQDTYSSGLGEQYF. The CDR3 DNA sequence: TGCGCCAGCAGCCAAGATACTTATTCTAGCGGTCTTGGCGAGCAGTACTTC.

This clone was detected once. The CDR3: CASSFSGRAGETQYF. In DNA form, the CDR3 reads TGTGCCAGCAGCTTCAGCGGGAGGGCCGGAGAGACCCAGTACTTC. This sequence joins TRBV5-4 and TRBJ2-5; 10 nucleotides line up with TRBD2. Losses at the gene ends were 2 bases for V and 4 bases for J; bases not matched to a gene: 5. Germline V lookup: CDR1 SGHNT, CDR2 YYREEE (reference sequence). There are 15 residues in the CDR3.

In DNA form, the CDR3 reads TGTGCCAGCAGCGCCTCCGGGACTAGCGGCAATGAGCAGTTCTTC. Protein sequence: CASSASGTSGNEQFF. The rearrangement uses TRBV6-6 and TRBJ2-1, with TRBD2 matching 11 bases. The CDR3 is 15 residues long. V lost 6 bases and J lost 6; bases outside the gene matches: 7. Germline values: CDR1 MNHNY, CDR2 SVGAGI (reference sequence).

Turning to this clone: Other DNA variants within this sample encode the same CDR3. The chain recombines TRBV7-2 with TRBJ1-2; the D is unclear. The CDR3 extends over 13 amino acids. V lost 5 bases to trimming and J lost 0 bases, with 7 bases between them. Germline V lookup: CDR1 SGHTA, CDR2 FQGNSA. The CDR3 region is CASSLQANYGYTF. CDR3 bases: TGTGCCAGCAGCCTCCAAGCTAACTATGGCTACACCTTC.

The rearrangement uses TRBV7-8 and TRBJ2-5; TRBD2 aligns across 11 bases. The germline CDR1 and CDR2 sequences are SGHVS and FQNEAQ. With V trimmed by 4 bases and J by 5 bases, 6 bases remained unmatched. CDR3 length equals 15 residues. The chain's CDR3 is CASSSRLAGSETQYF. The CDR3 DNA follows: TGTGCCAGCAGCTCACGACTAGCGGGAAGTGAGACCCAGTACTTC.

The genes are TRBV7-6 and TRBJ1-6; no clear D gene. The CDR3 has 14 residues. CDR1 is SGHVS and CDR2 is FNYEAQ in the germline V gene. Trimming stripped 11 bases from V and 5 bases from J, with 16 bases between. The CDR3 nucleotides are TGTGCCTCAAAGCCCGCCCCTGATAATTCACCCCTCCACTTT. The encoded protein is CASKPAPDNSPLHF. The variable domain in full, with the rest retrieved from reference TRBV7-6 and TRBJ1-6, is GAGVSQSPRYKVTKRGQDVALRCDPISGHVSLYWYRQALGQGPEFLTYFNYEAQQDKSGLPNDRFSAERPEGSISTLTIQRTEQRDSAMYRCASKPAPDNSPLHFGNGTRLTVT.

The CDR3 protein is CATSSGGLAGGDEQYF. In nucleotides, the CDR3 is TGTGCCACCAGCTCGGGGGGGCTAGCGGGAGGGGACGAGCAGTACTTC. The chain has TRBV15 and TRBJ2-7; 12 nucleotides agree with TRBD2. Germline V gene data show CDR1 as LNHNV and CDR2 as YYDKDF (reference sequence). V gave up 5 bases and J gave up 5 bases; unmatched junction bases: 10. CDR3 length equals 16 residues.

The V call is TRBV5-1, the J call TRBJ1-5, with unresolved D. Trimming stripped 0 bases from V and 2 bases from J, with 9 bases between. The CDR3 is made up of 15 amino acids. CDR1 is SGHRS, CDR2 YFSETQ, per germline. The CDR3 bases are TGCGCCAGCAGCTTGGAGGGTGGACGCAATCAGCCCCAGCATTTT. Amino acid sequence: CASSLEGGRNQPQHF.

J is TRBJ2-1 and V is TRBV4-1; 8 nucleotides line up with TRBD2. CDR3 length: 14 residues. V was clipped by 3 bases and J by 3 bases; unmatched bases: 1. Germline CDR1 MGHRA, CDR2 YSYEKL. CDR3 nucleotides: TGCGCCAGCAGCCAGGGACTAGGCTACAATGAGCAGTTCTTC. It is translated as CASSQGLGYNEQFF.

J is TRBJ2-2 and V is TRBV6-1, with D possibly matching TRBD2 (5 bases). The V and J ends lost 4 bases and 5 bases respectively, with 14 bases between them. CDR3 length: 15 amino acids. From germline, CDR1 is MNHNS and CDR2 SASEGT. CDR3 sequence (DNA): TGTGCCAGCAGTGCGGGAAATCTTTATACCGGGGAGCTGTTTTTT. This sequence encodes CASSAGNLYTGELFF.

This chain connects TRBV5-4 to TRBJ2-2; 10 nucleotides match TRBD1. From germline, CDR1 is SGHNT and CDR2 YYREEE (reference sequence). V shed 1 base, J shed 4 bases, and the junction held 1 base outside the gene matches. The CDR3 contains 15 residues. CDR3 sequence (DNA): TGTGCCAGCAGCTTGAGACAGGGGGCCACCGGGGAGCTGTTTTTT. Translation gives CASSLRQGATGELFF.

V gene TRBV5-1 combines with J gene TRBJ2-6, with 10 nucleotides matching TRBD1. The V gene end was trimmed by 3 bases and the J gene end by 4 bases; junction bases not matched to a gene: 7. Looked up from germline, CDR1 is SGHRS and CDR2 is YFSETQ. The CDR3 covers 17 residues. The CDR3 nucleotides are TGCGCCAGCAGCTCTCCGGGACAGGGGTCCGGGGCCAACGTCCTGACTTTC. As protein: CASSSPGQGSGANVLTF.

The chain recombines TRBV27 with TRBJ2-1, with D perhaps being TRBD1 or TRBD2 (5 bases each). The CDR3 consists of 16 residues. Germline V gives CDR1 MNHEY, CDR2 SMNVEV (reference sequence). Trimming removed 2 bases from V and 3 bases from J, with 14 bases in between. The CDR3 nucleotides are TGTGCCAGCAGTTTAGAGGGGTCTGGACTCTACAATGAGCAGTTCTTC. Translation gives CASSLEGSGLYNEQFF.

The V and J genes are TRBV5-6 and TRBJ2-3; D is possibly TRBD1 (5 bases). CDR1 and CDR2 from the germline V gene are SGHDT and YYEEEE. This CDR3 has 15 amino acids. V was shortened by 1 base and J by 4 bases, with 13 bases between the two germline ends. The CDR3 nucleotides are TGTGCCAGCAGCTTGCAGGGCATTCAGGCAGATACGCAGTATTTT. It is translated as CASSLQGIQADTQYF.